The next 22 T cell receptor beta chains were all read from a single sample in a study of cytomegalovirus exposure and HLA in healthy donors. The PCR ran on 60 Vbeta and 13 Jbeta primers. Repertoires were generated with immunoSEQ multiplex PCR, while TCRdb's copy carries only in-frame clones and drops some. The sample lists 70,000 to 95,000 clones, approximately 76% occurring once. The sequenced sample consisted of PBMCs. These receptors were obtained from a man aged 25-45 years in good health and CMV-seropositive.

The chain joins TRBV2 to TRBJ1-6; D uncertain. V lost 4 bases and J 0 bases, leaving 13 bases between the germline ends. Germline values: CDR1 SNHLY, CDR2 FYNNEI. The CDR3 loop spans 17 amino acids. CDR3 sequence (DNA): TGTGCCAGCAGTGGCCAGGACTCGAGCTCCTATAATTCACCCCTCCACTTT. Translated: CASSGQDSSSYNSPLHF. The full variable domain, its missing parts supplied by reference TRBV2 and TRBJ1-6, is EPEVTQTPSHQVTQMGQEVILRCVPISNHLYFYWYRQILGQKVEFLVSFYNNEISEKSEIFDDQFSVERPDGSNFTLKIRSTKLEDSAMYFCASSGQDSSSYNSPLHFGNGTRLTVT.

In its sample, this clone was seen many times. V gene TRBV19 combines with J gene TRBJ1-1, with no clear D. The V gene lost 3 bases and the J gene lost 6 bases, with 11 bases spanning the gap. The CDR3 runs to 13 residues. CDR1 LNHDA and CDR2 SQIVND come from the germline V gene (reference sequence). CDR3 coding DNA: TGTGCCAGTAGTATGACTTCGGCAGCTGAAGCTTTCTTT. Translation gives CASSMTSAAEAFF.

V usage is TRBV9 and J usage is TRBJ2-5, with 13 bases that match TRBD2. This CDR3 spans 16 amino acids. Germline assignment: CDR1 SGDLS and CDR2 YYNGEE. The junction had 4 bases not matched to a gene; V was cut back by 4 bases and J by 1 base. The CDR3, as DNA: TGTGCCAGCAGCTTAGGACTAGCGGGGGCCCAAGAGACCCAGTACTTC. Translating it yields CASSLGLAGAQETQYF.

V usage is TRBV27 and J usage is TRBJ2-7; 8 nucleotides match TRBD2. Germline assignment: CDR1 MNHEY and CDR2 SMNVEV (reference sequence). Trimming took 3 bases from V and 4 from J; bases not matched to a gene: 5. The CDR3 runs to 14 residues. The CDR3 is CASSLGGGTYEQYF. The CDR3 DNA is TGTGCCAGCAGTTTGGGCGGGGGGACGTACGAGCAGTACTTC.

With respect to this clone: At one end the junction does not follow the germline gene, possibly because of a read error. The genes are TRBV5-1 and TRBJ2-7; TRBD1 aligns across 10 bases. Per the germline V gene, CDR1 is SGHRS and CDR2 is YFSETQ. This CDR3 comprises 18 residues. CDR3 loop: CASRLGQGLTSTSYEQYF. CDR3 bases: TGCGCCAGCAGATTGGGACAGGGGCTCACCTCCACCTCCTACGAGCAGTACTTC.

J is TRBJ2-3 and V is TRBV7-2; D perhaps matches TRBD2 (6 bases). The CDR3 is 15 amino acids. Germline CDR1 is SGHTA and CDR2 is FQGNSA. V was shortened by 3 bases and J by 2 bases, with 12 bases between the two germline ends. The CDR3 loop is CASSFDGGSTDTQYF. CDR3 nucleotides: TGTGCCAGCAGCTTCGACGGGGGATCCACAGATACGCAGTATTTT.

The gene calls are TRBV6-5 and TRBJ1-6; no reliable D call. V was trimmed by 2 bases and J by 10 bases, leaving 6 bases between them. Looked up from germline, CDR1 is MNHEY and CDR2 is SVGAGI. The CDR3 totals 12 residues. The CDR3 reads CASSYGRSPLHF. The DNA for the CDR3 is TGTGCCAGCAGTTACGGCCGCTCACCCCTCCACTTT.

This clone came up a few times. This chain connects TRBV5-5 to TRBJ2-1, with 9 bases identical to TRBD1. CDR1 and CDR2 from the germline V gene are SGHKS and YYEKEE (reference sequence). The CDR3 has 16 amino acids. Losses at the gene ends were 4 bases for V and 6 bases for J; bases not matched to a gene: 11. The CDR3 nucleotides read TGTGCCAGCAGCCGTACAGGGGGCGCGTACGTCAATGAGCAGTTCTTC. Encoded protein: CASSRTGGAYVNEQFF.

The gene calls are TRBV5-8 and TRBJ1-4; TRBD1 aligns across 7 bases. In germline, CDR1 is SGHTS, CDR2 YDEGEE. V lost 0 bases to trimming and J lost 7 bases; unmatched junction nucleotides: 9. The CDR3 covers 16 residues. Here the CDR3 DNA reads TGTGCCAGCAGCTTGGGACAGGGCAAGGGTAGTGAAAAACTGTTTTTT. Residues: CASSLGQGKGSEKLFF.

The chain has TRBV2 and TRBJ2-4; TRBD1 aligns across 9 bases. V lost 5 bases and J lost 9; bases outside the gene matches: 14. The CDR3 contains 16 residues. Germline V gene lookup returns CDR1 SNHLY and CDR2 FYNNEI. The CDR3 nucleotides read TGTGCCAGCAGTCAAACTACGGGACAGGGATTCGTCATTCAGTACTTC. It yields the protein CASSQTTGQGFVIQYF.

The CDR3 DNA follows: TGCAGCGTTGAGGTCCCAGGCACTGGAAACACCATATATTTT. Amino acid sequence: CSVEVPGTGNTIYF. The chain combines TRBV29-1 with TRBJ1-3; D remains ambiguous. Trimming removed 3 bases at V and 2 bases at J, with 11 bases between. This CDR3 region has 14 residues. Germline values: CDR1 SQVTM, CDR2 ANQGSEA.

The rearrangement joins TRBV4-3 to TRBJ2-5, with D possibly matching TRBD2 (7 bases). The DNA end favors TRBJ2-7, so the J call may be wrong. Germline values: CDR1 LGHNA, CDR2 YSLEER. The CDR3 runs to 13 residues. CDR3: CASSQRGGYEQYF. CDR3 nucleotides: TGCGCCAGCAGCCAAAGGGGGGGTTACGAGCAGTACTTC.

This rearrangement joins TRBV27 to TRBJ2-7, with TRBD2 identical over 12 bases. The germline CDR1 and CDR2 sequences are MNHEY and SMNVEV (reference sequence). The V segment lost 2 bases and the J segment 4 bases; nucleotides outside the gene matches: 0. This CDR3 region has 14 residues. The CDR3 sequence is CASSLLAGGYEQYF. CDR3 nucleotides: TGTGCCAGCAGTTTACTAGCGGGGGGGTACGAGCAGTACTTC.

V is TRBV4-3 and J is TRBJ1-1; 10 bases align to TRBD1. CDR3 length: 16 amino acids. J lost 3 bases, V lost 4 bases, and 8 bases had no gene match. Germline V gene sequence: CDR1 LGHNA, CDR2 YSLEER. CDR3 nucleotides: TGCGCCAGCAGCCCCGGGACAGGGGAGGGGGACACTGAAGCTTTCTTT. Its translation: CASSPGTGEGDTEAFF.

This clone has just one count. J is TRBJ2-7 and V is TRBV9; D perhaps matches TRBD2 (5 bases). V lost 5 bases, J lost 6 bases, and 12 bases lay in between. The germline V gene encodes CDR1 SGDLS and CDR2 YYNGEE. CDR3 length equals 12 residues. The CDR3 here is CASRSGRSEQYF. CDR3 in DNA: TGTGCCAGCAGGTCGGGGAGAAGCGAGCAGTACTTC. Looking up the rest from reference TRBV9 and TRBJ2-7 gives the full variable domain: DSGVTQTPKHLITATGQRVTLRCSPRSGDLSVYWYQQSLDQGLQFLIQYYNGEERAKGNILERFSAQQFPDLHSELNLSSLELGDSALYFCASRSGRSEQYFGPGTRLTVT.

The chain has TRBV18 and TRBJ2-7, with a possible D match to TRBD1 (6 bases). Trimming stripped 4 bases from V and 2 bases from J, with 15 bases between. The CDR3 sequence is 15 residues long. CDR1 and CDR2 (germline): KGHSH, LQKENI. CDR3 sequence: CASSLGTQGAYEQYF. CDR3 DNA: TGTGCCAGCTCACTTGGGACACAGGGCGCCTACGAGCAGTACTTC. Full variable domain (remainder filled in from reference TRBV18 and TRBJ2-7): NAGVMQNPRHLVRRRGQEARLRCSPMKGHSHVYWYRQLPEEGLKFMVYLQKENIIDESGMPKERFSAEFPKEGPSILRIQQVVRGDSAAYFCASSLGTQGAYEQYFGPGTRLTVT.

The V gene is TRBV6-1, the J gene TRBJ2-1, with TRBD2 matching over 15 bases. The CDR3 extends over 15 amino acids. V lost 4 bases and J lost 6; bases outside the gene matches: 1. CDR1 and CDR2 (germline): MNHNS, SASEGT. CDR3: CASSGTSGGANEQFF. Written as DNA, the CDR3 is TGTGCCAGCAGTGGGACTAGCGGGGGGGCCAATGAGCAGTTCTTC.

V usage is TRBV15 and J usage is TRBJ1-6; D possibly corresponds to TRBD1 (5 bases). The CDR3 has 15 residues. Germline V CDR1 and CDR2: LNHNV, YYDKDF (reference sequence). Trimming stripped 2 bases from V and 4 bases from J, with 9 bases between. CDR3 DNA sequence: TGTGCCACCAGCAGATCCGGGACTTATAATTCACCCCTCCACTTT. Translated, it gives CATSRSGTYNSPLHF.

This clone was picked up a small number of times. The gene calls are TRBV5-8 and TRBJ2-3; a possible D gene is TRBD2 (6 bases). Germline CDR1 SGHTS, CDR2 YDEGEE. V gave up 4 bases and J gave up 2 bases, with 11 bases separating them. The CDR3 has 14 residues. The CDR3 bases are TGTGCCAGCAGCGCGGGATGGACCACAGATACGCAGTATTTT. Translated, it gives CASSAGWTTDTQYF. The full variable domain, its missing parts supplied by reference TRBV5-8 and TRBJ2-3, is EAGVTQSPTHLIKTRGQQATLRCSPISGHTSVYWYQQALGLGLQFLLWYDEGEERNRGNFPPRFSGRQFPNYSSELNVNALELEDSALYLCASSAGWTTDTQYFGPGTRLTVL.

The DNA for the CDR3 is TGTGCCAGCAGTTACCAGGGGAATGGCTACACCTTC. Amino acid sequence: CASSYQGNGYTF. The gene calls are TRBV28 and TRBJ1-2; TRBD1 is a possible D gene (6 bases). Deletions cut 4 bases from V and 6 bases from J, with 9 bases between. This CDR3 is built from 12 residues. CDR1 is MDHEN, CDR2 SYDVKM, per germline.

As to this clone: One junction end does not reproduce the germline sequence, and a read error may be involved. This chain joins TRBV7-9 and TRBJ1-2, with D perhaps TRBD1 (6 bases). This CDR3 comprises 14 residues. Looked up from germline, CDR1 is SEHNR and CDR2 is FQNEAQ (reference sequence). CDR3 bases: TGTTCCAGCAGCTTAGGGGGGCGCCACTATGGCTACACCTTC. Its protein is CSSSLGGRHYGYTF.

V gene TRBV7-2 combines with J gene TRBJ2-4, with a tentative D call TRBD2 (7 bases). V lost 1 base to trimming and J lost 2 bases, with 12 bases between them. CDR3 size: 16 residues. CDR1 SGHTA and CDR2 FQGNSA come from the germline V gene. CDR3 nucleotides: TGTGCCAGCAGCTTAGAGGGGGGGCGGTCCAAAAACATTCAGTACTTC. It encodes CASSLEGGRSKNIQYF.